This entry lists 25 T cell receptor beta chains sequenced from one sample in a study of blood T cell repertoires in COVID-19. Measured with immunoSEQ multiplex PCR; TCRdb has only the in-frame clones, and not every one. The sample lists roughly 380,000 clones; approximately 80% were seen once. Sequenced sample: peripheral blood. The receptors were gathered from a human donor with acute or convalescent COVID-19. The donor label of this sample is uncertain.

This clone was recorded only once. V is TRBV2 and J is TRBJ2-1, with 7 nucleotides matching TRBD1. This CDR3 contains 15 residues. Germline-derived CDR1 and CDR2 are SNHLY and FYNNEI. Trimming at V came to 8 bases and at J to 5 bases, leaving 12 bases not matched to a gene. In DNA, the CDR3 is TGTGCCAGCCTGCGAGCCCACGGGACAGACAATGAGCAGTTCTTC. Protein product: CASLRAHGTDNEQFF.

This chain links TRBV5-6 with TRBJ2-2; D possibly corresponds to TRBD1 (6 bases). The CDR3 has 15 residues. V shed 1 base and J shed 1 base, with 8 bases lying between them. Per the germline V gene, CDR1 is SGHDT and CDR2 is YYEEEE. CDR3 nucleotides: TGTGCCAGCAGCTTGCGGGACATGAACACCGGGGAGCTGTTTTTT. Its protein is CASSLRDMNTGELFF.

The chain employs TRBV23-1 and TRBJ1-4; a weak D match, TRBD1 (5 bases). TRBV23-1 is flagged as an ORF with uncertain function. The CDR3 is 15 residues long. Trimming took 1 base from V and 5 from J, leaving 11 bases between them. The CDR3 DNA reads TGCGCCAGCAGTCAATGGCCAGGGCACAATGAAAAACTGTTTTTT. Translated, it gives CASSQWPGHNEKLFF.

The chain carries TRBV19 and TRBJ1-1; D gene unclear. Germline CDR1 and CDR2: LNHDA and SQIVND (reference sequence). There are 11 residues in the CDR3. V lost 5 bases and J lost 4, with 5 bases in between. CDR3 coding DNA: TGTGCCAGTAGTTGGGCCACTGAAGCTTTCTTT. Protein: CASSWATEAFF.

This clone has a single count. The chain carries TRBV7-8 and TRBJ2-7, with 8 nucleotides matching TRBD1. Trimming cost V 5 bases and J 3 bases; bases outside gene matches: 6. Germline V gene data show CDR1 as SGHVS and CDR2 as FQNEAQ. The CDR3 consists of 14 residues. The DNA for the CDR3 is TGTGCCAGCAGCACCCGGGACAGGAACTACGAGCAGTACTTC. As protein: CASSTRDRNYEQYF. Supplemented by reference TRBV7-8 and TRBJ2-7, the full variable domain reads GAGVSQSPRYKVAKRGQDVALRCDPISGHVSLFWYQQALGQGPEFLTYFQNEAQLDKSGLPSDRFFAERPEGSVSTLKIQRTQQEDSAVYLCASSTRDRNYEQYFGPGTRLTVT.

The CDR3 spells CASSRDSHSNQPQHF. DNA of the CDR3: TGTGCCAGCTCCCGGGACAGCCATAGCAATCAGCCCCAGCATTTT. The chain combines TRBV18 with TRBJ1-5; 7 nucleotides line up with TRBD1. CDR1 and CDR2 from the germline V gene are KGHSH and LQKENI. After removal of 6 bases from V and 0 bases from J, the junction contained 5 bases not matched to a gene. The CDR3 extends over 15 amino acids.

The V call is TRBV4-1, the J call TRBJ1-5; D is unclear. Germline CDR1 is MGHRA and CDR2 is YSYEKL. The V end was cut by 1 base, the J end by 2 bases, with 9 bases between. The CDR3 is 15 residues long. In nucleotides, the CDR3 is TGCGCCAGCAGCCAAGTCCAGACACGCAATCAGCCCCAGCATTTT. Translation gives CASSQVQTRNQPQHF.

This rearrangement joins TRBV18 to TRBJ2-7, with 9 bases matching TRBD2. This CDR3 spans 16 amino acids. Germline loops: CDR1 KGHSH, CDR2 LQKENI. The ends lost 1 base at V and 6 bases at J; junction bases unmatched: 10. CDR3 bases: TGTGCCAGCTCACCACAGGGGGCGGGAGGGCCCTTCGAGCAGTACTTC. Protein product: CASSPQGAGGPFEQYF.

This rearrangement joins TRBV19 to TRBJ1-6; D is ambiguous. The CDR3 totals 14 residues. Germline loops: CDR1 LNHDA, CDR2 SQIVND (reference sequence). V was clipped by 3 bases and J by 6 bases, with 9 bases between them. CDR3 residues: CASSIWARNSPLHF. DNA for the CDR3: TGTGCCAGTAGTATTTGGGCGCGTAATTCACCCCTCCACTTT.

The gene calls are TRBV3-1 (or the pseudogene TRBV3-2) and TRBJ2-1; D call uncertain. The V and J ends lost 3 bases and 12 bases respectively, with 18 bases between them. The CDR3 consists of 14 residues. Germline CDR1 LGHDT, CDR2 YNNKEL (reference sequence). The CDR3 DNA reads as TGTGCCAGCAGCCAGAGGCATAGACCTCAAGGGCAGTTCTTC. This translates into CASSQRHRPQGQFF.

The rearrangement links TRBV2 to TRBJ2-1; 8 bases map to TRBD1. This CDR3 is built from 15 residues. In germline, CDR1 is SNHLY, CDR2 FYNNEI. V was pared by 9 bases and J by 8 bases, with 15 bases of the junction left unmatched. CDR3 residues: CASRGTGVTSYEQFF. The CDR3 DNA reads as TGTGCCAGTAGGGGGACAGGCGTAACTAGTTATGAGCAGTTCTTC.

This chain links TRBV3-1 (or the pseudogene TRBV3-2) with TRBJ2-7, with 8 bases fitting TRBD1. Germline loops: CDR1 LGHDT, CDR2 YNNKEL (reference sequence). This CDR3 region has 15 residues. V lost 1 base, J lost 1 base, and 3 bases stayed unmatched. This chain's CDR3 is CASSQADRESYEQYF. The CDR3 nucleotides read TGTGCCAGCAGCCAAGCGGACAGGGAGTCCTACGAGCAGTACTTC.

The CDR3 DNA sequence: TGCAGTGCTAGTCGCGGTGATCAGCCCCAGCATTTT. This codes for CSASRGDQPQHF. The chain links TRBV20-1 to TRBJ1-5; D call uncertain. V was cut by 3 bases and J by 5 bases, with 8 bases left in between. The CDR3 contains 12 residues. Germline V gene lookup returns CDR1 DFQATT and CDR2 SNEGSKA (reference sequence).

The rearrangement links TRBV30 to TRBJ1-6; D gene unclear. The CDR3 extends over 19 amino acids. V lost 1 base and J lost 0, with 19 bases in between. Germline V gene data show CDR1 as GTSNPN and CDR2 as SVGIG (reference sequence). The CDR3 DNA reads TGTGCCTGGAGTGGGCCAAACGTATTTTCTAGCTCCTATAATTCACCCCTCCACTTT. It specifies CAWSGPNVFSSSYNSPLHF.

The chain combines TRBV2 with TRBJ1-1; 7 bases are shared with TRBD1. The V segment lost 4 bases and the J segment 6 bases; nucleotides outside the gene matches: 11. Germline V gives CDR1 SNHLY, CDR2 FYNNEI. The CDR3 totals 15 residues. CDR3 sequence: CASSGQGTAGAEAFF. The CDR3 DNA reads as TGTGCCAGCAGTGGCCAAGGGACAGCCGGGGCTGAAGCTTTCTTT. The whole variable domain, filled in from reference TRBV2 and TRBJ1-1, reads EPEVTQTPSHQVTQMGQEVILRCVPISNHLYFYWYRQILGQKVEFLVSFYNNEISEKSEIFDDQFSVERPDGSNFTLKIRSTKLEDSAMYFCASSGQGTAGAEAFFGQGTRLTVV.

This chain connects TRBV10-1 to TRBJ2-2, with TRBD1 matching over 9 bases. J gave up 5 bases and V 4 bases, and 11 bases lay outside the gene matches. The CDR3 has 17 residues. In germline, CDR1 is WNHNN, CDR2 SYGVQD (reference sequence). The CDR3 coding sequence is TGCGCCAGCAGTGCACTTACAGGGGGCGAATCGACCGGGGAGCTGTTTTTT. Amino acids: CASSALTGGESTGELFF.

J is TRBJ2-7 and V is TRBV6-6; a weak D match, TRBD1 (6 bases). The V and J ends lost 5 bases and 3 bases respectively, with 11 bases between them. There are 13 residues in the CDR3. In germline, CDR1 is MNHNY, CDR2 SVGAGI (reference sequence). The DNA for the CDR3 is TGTGCCAGCAGTCACTTAGGGGGCTACGAGCAGTACTTC. This gives the protein CASSHLGGYEQYF.

The gene calls are TRBV5-5 and TRBJ2-3; unclear D gene. CDR1 and CDR2 from the germline V gene are SGHKS and YYEKEE (reference sequence). Trimming shortened V by 4 bases and J by 2 bases, and 17 bases separated the two germline ends. This CDR3 has 16 amino acids. This CDR3 is CASSPPELLHTDTQYF. CDR3 in DNA: TGTGCCAGCAGCCCTCCAGAACTACTCCACACAGATACGCAGTATTTT. The full variable domain, with the rest looked up from reference TRBV5-5 and TRBJ2-3, is DAGVTQSPTHLIKTRGQQVTLRCSPISGHKSVSWYQQVLGQGPQFIFQYYEKEERGRGNFPDRFSARQFPNYSSELNVNALLLGDSALYLCASSPPELLHTDTQYFGPGTRLTVL.

Regarding this clone: This CDR3 is also generated by other DNA sequences in the sample. J is TRBJ2-2 and V is TRBV27; TRBD1 matches 10 bases. The CDR3 covers 15 residues. The germline V gene has CDR1 MNHEY and CDR2 SMNVEV (reference sequence). The V and J ends lost 5 bases and 8 bases, in that order; junction bases with no gene match: 8. The CDR3 DNA is TGTGCCAGCAGTCCCCGACAGGGGGCAGCTGGGGAGCTGTTTTTT. Residues: CASSPRQGAAGELFF.

In this sample, this clone turned up once. The chain employs TRBV6-5 and TRBJ2-1; TRBD2 matches 7 bases. V gave up 0 bases and J gave up 4 bases; unmatched junction bases: 6. The CDR3 loop spans 16 amino acids. Germline CDR1 reads MNHEY; CDR2 reads SVGAGI. The CDR3 loop is CASSYSSGIGYNEQFF. DNA of the CDR3: TGTGCCAGCAGTTACTCGAGCGGGATAGGATACAATGAGCAGTTCTTC.

The CDR3 nucleotides read TGTGCCAGCAGTGAAATGGAGGGGACTCAAGATCAGCCCCAGCATTTT. Translation gives CASSEMEGTQDQPQHF. The rearrangement uses TRBV2 and TRBJ1-5, with a tentative D call TRBD1 (5 bases). CDR1 and CDR2 (germline): SNHLY, FYNNEI. This CDR3 region has 16 residues. The V gene lost 2 bases and the J gene lost 5 bases, with 16 bases spanning the gap.

The CDR3 spells CASSLLGGRNSPLHF. The CDR3 nucleotides read TGTGCCAGCAGCCTACTCGGGGGTAGGAATTCACCCCTCCACTTT. This chain joins TRBV5-6 and TRBJ1-6; D may be TRBD1 (5 bases). Trimming left V 4 bases short and J 7 bases short, with 15 bases between. The CDR3 covers 15 residues. CDR1 is SGHDT, CDR2 YYEEEE, per germline.

The V gene is TRBV3-1 (or the pseudogene TRBV3-2), the J gene TRBJ2-1, with 7 bases fitting TRBD1. CDR3 length: 13 residues. V was clipped by 2 bases and J by 14 bases; unmatched bases: 9. Per the germline V gene, CDR1 is LGHDT and CDR2 is YNNKEL (reference sequence). The CDR3 DNA follows: TGTGCCAGCAGCCAACTTAGAACAGGGGAGAAGTTCTTC. Amino acids: CASSQLRTGEKFF.

V usage is TRBV27 and J usage is TRBJ1-4; 7 bases line up with TRBD1. V dropped 4 bases and J dropped 4; count of bases not matched to a gene: 6. CDR3 size: 15 residues. Germline CDR1 MNHEY, CDR2 SMNVEV (reference sequence). CDR3 sequence reads: CASSSVGQSNEKLFF. The CDR3 DNA reads TGTGCCAGCAGTTCGGTGGGACAGAGTAATGAAAAACTGTTTTTT.

V gene TRBV11-2 combines with J gene TRBJ2-3; 7 bases line up with TRBD2. V lost 5 bases and J lost 5; bases outside the gene matches: 7. CDR3 length: 14 amino acids. CDR1 is SGHAT, CDR2 FQNNGV, per germline. The CDR3 here is CASSVTSSQDTQYF. For the CDR3, the DNA is TGTGCCAGCAGCGTGACTAGCAGCCAAGATACGCAGTATTTT.